This T cell receptor (beta chain) was captured by sequencing in a study of cytomegalovirus exposure and HLA in healthy donors. Notes on the study in general: Specificity for CMV antigens was confirmed in vitro for a few of the CMV-associated chains.

A word on this clone: The antigen remains unidentified. This CDR3 is also generated by other DNA sequences in the sample.

Use of 60 Vbeta and 13 Jbeta primers characterized the PCR. Some clones are missing from TCRdb's copy, which holds only in-frame ones; the method was immunoSEQ multiplex PCR. The table has approximately 190,000 clones, roughly 80% seen once; the top ten hold less than 4.5%. The sequence came from a man in his fifties in good health and CMV-seronegative. Sequencing used PBMCs.

The CDR3 loop is CASSPPGVLYGYTF. Here the CDR3 DNA reads TGTGCCAGCAGCCCGCCGGGGGTCCTATATGGCTACACCTTC. The gene calls are TRBV7-2 and TRBJ1-2; TRBD1 is a possible D gene (5 bases). In germline, CDR1 is SGHTA, CDR2 FQGNSA. Trimming stripped 5 bases from V and 5 bases from J, with 15 bases between. The CDR3 is 14 amino acids.